This TCR beta chain was profiled in a study of blood T cell repertoires in COVID-19. Study context: Nucleic acid was either cDNA or gDNA, and it came from T cells, B-cell-depleted T cells, or PBMCs.

Some clones are missing from TCRdb's copy, which holds only in-frame ones; the method was immunoSEQ multiplex PCR. This table holds about 84,000 clones, around 88% found once. This sequence was found in a man at least 80 years old with active or convalescent COVID-19. The specimen sequenced was peripheral blood.

The DNA for the CDR3 is TGTGCCAGCAGCCCCCGGTGGAGGTATGAAGCTTTCTTT. It codes for CASSPRWRYEAFF. The gene calls are TRBV7-9 and TRBJ1-1, with unresolved D. This CDR3 comprises 13 residues. In germline, CDR1 is SEHNR, CDR2 FQNEAQ (reference sequence). Trimming stripped 5 bases from V and 7 bases from J, with 14 bases between.